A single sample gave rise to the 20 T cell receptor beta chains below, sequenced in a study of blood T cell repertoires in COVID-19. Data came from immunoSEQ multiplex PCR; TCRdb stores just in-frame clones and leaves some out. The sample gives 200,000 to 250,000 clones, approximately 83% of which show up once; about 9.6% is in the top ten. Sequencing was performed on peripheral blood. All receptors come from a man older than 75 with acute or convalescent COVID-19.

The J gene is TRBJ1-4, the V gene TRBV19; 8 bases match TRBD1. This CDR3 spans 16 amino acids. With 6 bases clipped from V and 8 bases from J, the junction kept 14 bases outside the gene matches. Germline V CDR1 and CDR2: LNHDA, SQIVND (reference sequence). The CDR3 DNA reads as TGTGCCAGTAGCGTACCCACCAGGGGGCAAAGAGAAAAACTGTTTTTT. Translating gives CASSVPTRGQREKLFF.

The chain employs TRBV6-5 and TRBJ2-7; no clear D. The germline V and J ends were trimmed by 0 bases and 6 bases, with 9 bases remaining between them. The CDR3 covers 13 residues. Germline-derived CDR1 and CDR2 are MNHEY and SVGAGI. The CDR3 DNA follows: TGTGCCAGCAGTTACTCTTCGTTATCCGAGCAGTACTTC. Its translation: CASSYSSLSEQYF.

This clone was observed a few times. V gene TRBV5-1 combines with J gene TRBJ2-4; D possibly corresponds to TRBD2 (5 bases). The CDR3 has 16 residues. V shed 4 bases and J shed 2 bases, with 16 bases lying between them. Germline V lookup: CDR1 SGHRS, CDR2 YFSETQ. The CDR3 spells CASSTVGRGSKNIQYF. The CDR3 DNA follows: TGCGCCAGCAGCACCGTTGGACGCGGGTCCAAAAACATTCAGTACTTC.

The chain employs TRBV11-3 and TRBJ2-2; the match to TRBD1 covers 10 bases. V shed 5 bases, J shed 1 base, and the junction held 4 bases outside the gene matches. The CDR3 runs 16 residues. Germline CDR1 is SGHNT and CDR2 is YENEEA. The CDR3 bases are TGTGCCAGCAGCCGGAGGGACAGGGGGAACACCGGGGAGCTGTTTTTT. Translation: CASSRRDRGNTGELFF.

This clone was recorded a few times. CDR3 nucleotide sequence: TGCGCCAGCAGCCCGGACAGGGCTCACCAGCCCCAGCATTTT. As protein: CASSPDRAHQPQHF. The genes are TRBV5-1 and TRBJ1-5, with 8 bases identical to TRBD1. This CDR3 spans 14 amino acids. CDR1 is SGHRS, CDR2 YFSETQ, per germline. The junction had 7 bases not matched to a gene; V was cut back by 4 bases and J by 7 bases.

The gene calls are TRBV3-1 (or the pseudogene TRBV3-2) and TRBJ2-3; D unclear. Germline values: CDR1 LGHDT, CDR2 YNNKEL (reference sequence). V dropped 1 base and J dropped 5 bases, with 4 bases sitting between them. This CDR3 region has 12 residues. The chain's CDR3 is CASSQAGDTQYF. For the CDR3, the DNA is TGTGCCAGCAGCCAAGCAGGAGATACGCAGTATTTT.

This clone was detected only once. The CDR3 loop is CASSQDLAGDGRNTQYF. The CDR3 bases are TGTGCCAGCAGCCAAGACTTAGCGGGAGATGGGAGGAATACGCAGTATTTT. V usage is TRBV4-2 and J usage is TRBJ2-3, with 9 bases fitting TRBD2. CDR1 is LGHNA and CDR2 is YNFKEQ in the germline V gene. V lost 0 bases to trimming and J lost 7 bases; unmatched junction nucleotides: 11. The CDR3 is 17 amino acids.

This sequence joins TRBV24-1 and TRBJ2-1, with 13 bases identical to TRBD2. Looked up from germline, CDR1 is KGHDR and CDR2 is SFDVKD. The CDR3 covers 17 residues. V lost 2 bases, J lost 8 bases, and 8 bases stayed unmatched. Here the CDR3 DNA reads TGTGCCACCAGTGATTCCGGACTAGCGGGAGCTATATATGAGCAGTTCTTC. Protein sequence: CATSDSGLAGAIYEQFF.

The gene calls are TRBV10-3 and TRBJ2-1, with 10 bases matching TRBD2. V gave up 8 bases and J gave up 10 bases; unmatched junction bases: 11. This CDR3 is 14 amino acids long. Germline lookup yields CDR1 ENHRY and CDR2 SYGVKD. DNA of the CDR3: TGTGCCATCGGAGGAGCGGGAGGGCCAGGGGAGCAGTTCTTC. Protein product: CAIGGAGGPGEQFF.

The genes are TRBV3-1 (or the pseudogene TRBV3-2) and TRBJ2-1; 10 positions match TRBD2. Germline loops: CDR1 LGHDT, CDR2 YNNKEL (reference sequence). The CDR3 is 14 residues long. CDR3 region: CAASGGASYNEQFF. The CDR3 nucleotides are TGTGCTGCGAGCGGGGGGGCCTCCTACAATGAGCAGTTCTTC.

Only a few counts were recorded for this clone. CDR3 DNA sequence: TGCGCCAGCAGCTTTGGACAGAGGACAGATACGCAGTATTTT. It encodes CASSFGQRTDTQYF. The chain carries TRBV5-1 and TRBJ2-3, with D tentatively TRBD1 (6 bases). Per the germline V gene, CDR1 is SGHRS and CDR2 is YFSETQ. Trimming stripped 2 bases from V and 3 bases from J, with 10 bases between. This CDR3 spans 14 amino acids. Using reference TRBV5-1 and TRBJ2-3 for the parts outside the CDR3, the full variable domain is KAGVTQTPRYLIKTRGQQVTLSCSPISGHRSVSWYQQTPGQGLQFLFEYFSETQRNKGNFPGRFSGRQFSNSRSEMNVSTLELGDSALYLCASSFGQRTDTQYFGPGTRLTVL.

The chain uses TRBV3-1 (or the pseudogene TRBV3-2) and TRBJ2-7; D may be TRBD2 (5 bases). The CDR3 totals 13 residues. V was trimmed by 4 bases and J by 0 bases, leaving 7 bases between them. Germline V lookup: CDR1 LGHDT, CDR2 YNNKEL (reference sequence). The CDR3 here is CASSPGFSYEQYF. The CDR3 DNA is TGTGCCAGCAGCCCGGGGTTCTCCTACGAGCAGTACTTC.

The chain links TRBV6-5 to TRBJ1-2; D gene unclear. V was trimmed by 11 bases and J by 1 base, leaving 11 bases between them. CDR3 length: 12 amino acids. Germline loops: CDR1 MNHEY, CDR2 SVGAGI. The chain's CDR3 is CACSTLNYGYTF. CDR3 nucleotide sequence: TGTGCCTGCTCGACACTTAACTATGGCTACACCTTC.

The CDR3: CAIRGGQGETQYF. DNA of the CDR3: TGTGCCATCAGGGGGGGACAGGGGGAGACCCAGTACTTC. This rearrangement joins TRBV10-3 to TRBJ2-5; 10 bases align to TRBD1. The CDR3 contains 13 residues. The V gene end was trimmed by 6 bases and the J gene end by 5 bases; junction bases not matched to a gene: 3. The germline gives CDR1 ENHRY, CDR2 SYGVKD.

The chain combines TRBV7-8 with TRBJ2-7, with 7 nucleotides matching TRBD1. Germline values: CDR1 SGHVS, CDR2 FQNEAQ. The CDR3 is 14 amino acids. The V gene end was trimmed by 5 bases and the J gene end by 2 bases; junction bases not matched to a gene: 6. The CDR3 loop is CASSPEGTAYEQYF. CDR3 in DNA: TGTGCCAGCAGCCCTGAGGGGACAGCCTACGAGCAGTACTTC.

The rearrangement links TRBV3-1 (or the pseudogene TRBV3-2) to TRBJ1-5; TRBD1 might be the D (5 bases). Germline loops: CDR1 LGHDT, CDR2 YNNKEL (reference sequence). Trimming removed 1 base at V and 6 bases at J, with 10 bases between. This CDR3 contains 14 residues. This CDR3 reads CASSQAVGGQPQHF. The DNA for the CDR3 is TGTGCCAGCAGCCAAGCCGTCGGGGGTCAGCCCCAGCATTTT.

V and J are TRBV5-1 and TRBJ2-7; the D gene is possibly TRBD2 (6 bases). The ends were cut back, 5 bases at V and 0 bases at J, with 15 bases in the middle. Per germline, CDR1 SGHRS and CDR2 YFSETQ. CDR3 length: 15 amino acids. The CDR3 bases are TGCGCCAGCAGACGTGGGGGGACCGGCTCCTACGAGCAGTACTTC. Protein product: CASRRGGTGSYEQYF.

In DNA, the CDR3 is TGTGCCAGCAGTGACGTCCCGGGACAGGGGACGGGTGAAAAACTGTTTTTT. It specifies CASSDVPGQGTGEKLFF. The chain combines TRBV28 with TRBJ1-4; the match to TRBD1 covers 10 bases. Germline CDR1 and CDR2: MDHEN and SYDVKM. The CDR3 extends over 17 amino acids. With 5 bases clipped from V and 7 bases from J, the junction kept 13 bases outside the gene matches.

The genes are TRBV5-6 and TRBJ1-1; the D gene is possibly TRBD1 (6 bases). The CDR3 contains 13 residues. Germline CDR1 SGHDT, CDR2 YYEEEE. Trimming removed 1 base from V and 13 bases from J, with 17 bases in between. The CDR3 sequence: CASSLPTDRNVFF. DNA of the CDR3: TGTGCCAGCAGCTTGCCTACTGACAGGAATGTTTTCTTT.

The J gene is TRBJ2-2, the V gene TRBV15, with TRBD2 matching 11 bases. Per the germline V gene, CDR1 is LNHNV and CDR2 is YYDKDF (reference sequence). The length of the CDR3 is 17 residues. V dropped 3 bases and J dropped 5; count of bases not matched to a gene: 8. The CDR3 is CATSRDRLAGRTGELFF. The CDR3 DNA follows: TGTGCCACCAGCAGGGACCGACTAGCGGGACGTACCGGGGAGCTGTTTTTT. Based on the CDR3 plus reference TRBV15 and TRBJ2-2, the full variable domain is DAMVIQNPRYQVTQFGKPVTLSCSQTLNHNVMYWYQQKSSQAPKLLFHYYDKDFNNEADTPDNFQSRRPNTSFCFLDIRSPGLGDTAMYLCATSRDRLAGRTGELFFGEGSRLTVL.